Following are 16 T cell receptor beta chains from one sample sequenced in a study of cytomegalovirus exposure and HLA in healthy donors. Vbeta (60) and Jbeta (13) primers were used in the PCR. The data were produced by immunoSEQ multiplex PCR, yet TCRdb's version contains in-frame clones alone and is incomplete. The sample has 150,000 or so clones, approximately 71% seen once; the top ten hold over 3%. Sequences were obtained from PBMCs. The origin of the receptors is a man aged 35-49 years in good health and CMV-seronegative.

This clone has just a few counts. This rearrangement joins TRBV2 to TRBJ1-4; a weak D match, TRBD1 (6 bases). The CDR3 extends over 17 amino acids. V was trimmed by 6 bases and J by 0 bases, leaving 17 bases between them. Germline V gene lookup returns CDR1 SNHLY and CDR2 FYNNEI. The CDR3 DNA follows: TGTGCCAGCAGAGAAAATTCAGGGGTGGCAACTAATGAAAAACTGTTTTTT. This sequence encodes CASRENSGVATNEKLFF.

This chain's CDR3 is CASSIDGTNNEQFF. The CDR3 DNA follows: TGTGCCAGTAGTATAGATGGCACGAACAATGAGCAGTTCTTC. The V and J genes are TRBV19 and TRBJ2-1; no clear D gene. Trimming stripped 0 bases from V and 5 bases from J, with 8 bases between. This CDR3 contains 14 residues. Germline V gene lookup returns CDR1 LNHDA and CDR2 SQIVND (reference sequence).

V is TRBV7-9 and J is TRBJ2-7, with TRBD2 identical over 7 bases. The V segment lost 6 bases and the J segment 4 bases; nucleotides outside the gene matches: 12. Germline V gene lookup returns CDR1 SEHNR and CDR2 FQNEAQ (reference sequence). The CDR3 has 15 amino acids. Written as DNA, the CDR3 is TGTGCCAGCAGGTTAACCCCCGCGGGAGATTACGAGCAGTACTTC. Protein product: CASRLTPAGDYEQYF.

The rearrangement uses TRBV7-3 and TRBJ2-3, with 8 nucleotides matching TRBD1. Germline V gene lookup returns CDR1 SGHTA and CDR2 FQGTGA. The length of the CDR3 is 17 residues. V shed 5 bases and J 5 bases; nucleotides not matched to a gene: 15. The CDR3 coding sequence is TGTGCCAGCAGCCCTACCCCAGGACAGGGAGGAGGAGATACGCAGTATTTT. Protein sequence: CASSPTPGQGGGDTQYF.

This clone has just a few counts. The chain has TRBV2 and TRBJ2-2; TRBD2 might be the D (5 bases). CDR1 SNHLY and CDR2 FYNNEI come from the germline V gene. This CDR3 comprises 18 residues. Trimming left V 1 base short and J 3 bases short, with 18 bases between. In DNA form, the CDR3 reads TGTGCCAGCAGTGAAGTTCCTTTTGGAGGCCGAGACACCGGGGAGCTGTTTTTT. It is translated as CASSEVPFGGRDTGELFF.

This chain links TRBV30 with TRBJ2-3, with D maybe TRBD1 (5 bases). This CDR3 is 16 amino acids long. V shed 1 base and J shed 0 bases, with 14 bases lying between them. CDR1 is GTSNPN, CDR2 SVGIG, per germline (reference sequence). CDR3 coding DNA: TGTGCCTGGAGTGAGCTCAGGGCATTTAGCACAGATACGCAGTATTTT. This encodes CAWSELRAFSTDTQYF.

The V and J genes are TRBV7-2 and TRBJ2-7, with 9 bases fitting TRBD2. The CDR3 extends over 16 amino acids. Germline V gene lookup returns CDR1 SGHTA and CDR2 FQGNSA. Losses at the gene ends were 5 bases for V and 3 bases for J; bases not matched to a gene: 11. The CDR3 coding sequence is TGTGCCAGCAGCCCATTAGGGACTAGCTCTGTCTACGAGCAGTACTTC. Translating gives CASSPLGTSSVYEQYF.

The gene calls are TRBV5-1 and TRBJ1-1, with D possibly being TRBD1 (6 bases). Trimming pared 2 bases from V and 0 bases from J, leaving 11 bases between. Germline CDR1 SGHRS, CDR2 YFSETQ. The CDR3 is 15 amino acids. The CDR3 DNA reads as TGCGCCAGCAGCTTAACAGGGAAATTGAACACTGAAGCTTTCTTT. Residues: CASSLTGKLNTEAFF.

This chain connects TRBV5-6 to TRBJ1-6; a weak D match, TRBD1 (6 bases). Germline loops: CDR1 SGHDT, CDR2 YYEEEE. V was pared by 0 bases and J by 9 bases, with 7 bases between. There are 13 residues in the CDR3. CDR3 sequence: CASSLEGVSPLHF. The CDR3 nucleotides read TGTGCCAGCAGCTTGGAGGGGGTTTCACCCCTCCACTTT.

Details on this clone: A read error may produce the germline difference seen at one junction end. CDR3 sequence: CASSPRDLDRAAF. CDR3 nucleotides: TGCGCCAGCAGCCCGCGGGATTTGGACAGGGCGGCCTTC. V is TRBV5-1 and J is TRBJ1-2; TRBD1 matches 8 bases. The CDR3 extends over 13 amino acids. Germline loops: CDR1 SGHRS, CDR2 YFSETQ.

CDR3 residues: CASWDSSSGNTIYF. For the CDR3, the DNA is TGTGCCAGCTGGGACTCCAGCTCTGGAAACACCATATATTTT. The chain employs TRBV28 and TRBJ1-3; TRBD1 might be the D (5 bases). In germline, CDR1 is MDHEN, CDR2 SYDVKM. This CDR3 comprises 14 residues. Trimming removed 8 bases at V and 0 bases at J, with 11 bases between.

As to this clone: No DNA is shown, since the ends of the CDR3 on it are uncertain; the CDR3 is the one TCRdb lists. This chain's CDR3 is CASSFGAGTGSREQYF. The genes are TRBV13 and TRBJ2-7; the table calls TRBD1, which could not be checked here. Per the germline V gene, CDR1 is PRHDT and CDR2 is FYEKMQ (reference sequence). The CDR3 is 16 amino acids in total, end residues counted.

This chain joins TRBV5-1 and TRBJ2-3, with TRBD1 as a possible D gene (5 bases). This CDR3 contains 16 residues. Germline CDR1 and CDR2: SGHRS and YFSETQ. The V end was cut by 2 bases, the J end by 0 bases, with 13 bases between. The CDR3: CASSLYRTTSTDTQYF. The CDR3, as DNA: TGCGCCAGCAGCTTATACCGGACAACGAGCACAGATACGCAGTATTTT.

Only a few counts were recorded for this clone. J is TRBJ2-1 and V is TRBV7-8, with TRBD2 identical over 7 bases. Germline CDR1 reads SGHVS; CDR2 reads FQNEAQ. The CDR3 is 17 residues long. Germline trimming cut 5 bases from V and 2 bases from J; bases unmatched to any gene: 12. The DNA of the CDR3 is TGTGCCAGCAGCCCCCCGCCGGGGAGGGTAACCTACAATGAGCAGTTCTTC. Translated, it gives CASSPPPGRVTYNEQFF.

The CDR3 region is CASSLGGDGYTF. Here the CDR3 DNA reads TGTGCCAGCAGCTTAGGAGGAGATGGCTACACCTTC. The chain has TRBV7-9 and TRBJ1-2; D not resolved. V gave up 1 base and J gave up 6 bases, with 6 bases separating them. Looked up from germline, CDR1 is SEHNR and CDR2 is FQNEAQ (reference sequence). The CDR3 covers 12 residues.

This clone occurred a few times. This chain links TRBV6-6 with TRBJ1-5; 10 bases line up with TRBD1. Germline V gives CDR1 MNHNY, CDR2 SVGAGI (reference sequence). CDR3 length: 15 residues. V lost 3 bases, J lost 2 bases, and 1 base stayed unmatched. The CDR3 DNA sequence: TGTGCCAGCAGTTATGGGACAGGGGGCAATCAGCCCCAGCATTTT. Its translation: CASSYGTGGNQPQHF.